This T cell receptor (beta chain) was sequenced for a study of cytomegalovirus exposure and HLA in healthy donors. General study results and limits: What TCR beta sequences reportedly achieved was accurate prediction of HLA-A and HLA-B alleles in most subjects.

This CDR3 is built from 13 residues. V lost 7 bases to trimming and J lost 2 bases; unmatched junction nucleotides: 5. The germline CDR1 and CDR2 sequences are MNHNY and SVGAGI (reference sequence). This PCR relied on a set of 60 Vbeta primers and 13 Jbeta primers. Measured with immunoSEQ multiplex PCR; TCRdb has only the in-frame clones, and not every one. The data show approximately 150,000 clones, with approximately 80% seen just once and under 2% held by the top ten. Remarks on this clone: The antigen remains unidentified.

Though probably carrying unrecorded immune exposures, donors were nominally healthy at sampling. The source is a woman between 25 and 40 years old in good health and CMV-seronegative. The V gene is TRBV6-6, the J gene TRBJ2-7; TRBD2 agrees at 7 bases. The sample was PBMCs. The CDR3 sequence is CASNGGSPYEQYF. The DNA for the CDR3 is TGTGCCAGCAATGGCGGGAGCCCCTACGAGCAGTACTTC.